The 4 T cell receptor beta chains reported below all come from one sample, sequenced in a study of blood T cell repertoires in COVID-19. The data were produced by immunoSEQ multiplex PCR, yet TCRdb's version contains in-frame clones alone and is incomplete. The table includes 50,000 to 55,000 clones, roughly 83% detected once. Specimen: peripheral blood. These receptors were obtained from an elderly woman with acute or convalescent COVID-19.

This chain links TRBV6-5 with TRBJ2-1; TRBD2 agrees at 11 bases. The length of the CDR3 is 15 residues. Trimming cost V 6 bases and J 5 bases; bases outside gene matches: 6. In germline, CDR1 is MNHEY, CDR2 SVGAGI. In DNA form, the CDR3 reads TGTGCCAGCAGGGCCCTAGCGGGGGGACACAATGAGCAGTTCTTC. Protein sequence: CASRALAGGHNEQFF.

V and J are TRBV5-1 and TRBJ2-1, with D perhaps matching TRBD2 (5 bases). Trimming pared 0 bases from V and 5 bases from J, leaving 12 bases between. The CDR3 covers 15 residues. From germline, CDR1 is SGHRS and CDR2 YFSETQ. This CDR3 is CASSLAGSPNNEQFF. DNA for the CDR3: TGCGCCAGCAGCTTGGCGGGGAGTCCCAACAATGAGCAGTTCTTC.

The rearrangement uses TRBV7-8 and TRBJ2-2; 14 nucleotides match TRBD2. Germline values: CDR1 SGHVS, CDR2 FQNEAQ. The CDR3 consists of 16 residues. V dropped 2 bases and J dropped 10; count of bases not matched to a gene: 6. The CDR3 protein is CASSLQTSGRAEELFF. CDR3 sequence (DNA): TGTGCCAGCAGCTTACAGACTAGCGGGAGGGCCGAGGAGCTGTTTTTT.

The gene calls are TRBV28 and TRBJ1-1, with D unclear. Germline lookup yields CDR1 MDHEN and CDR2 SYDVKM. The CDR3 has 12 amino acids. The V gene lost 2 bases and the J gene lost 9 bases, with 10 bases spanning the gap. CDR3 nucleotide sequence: TGTGCCAGCAGTTTACCTCAGGCGAAAGCTTTCTTT. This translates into CASSLPQAKAFF.